This T cell receptor (beta chain) was profiled in a study of CD8+CD57+ T cells in acquired aplastic anemia. Study as a whole: Each DNA sample taken from sorted CD4+ and CD8+ cells came to approximately 3.3 ug on average. CD4+ cell libraries from healthy donors averaged roughly 10 million reads.

Regarding the study as a whole: Researchers report that 25 to 35 CD8+ CDR3 sequences appeared in both patients and controls. The study found no significant CD8+ Simpson's diversity difference between patients and controls.

Genomic DNA, serving as template, underwent TCR beta VDJ and CDR3 profiling. TCRdb independently ran MiXCR on the reads; one entry per CDR3 protein. The table records under 75,000 distinct CDR3 sequences, roughly half of them present only once. Turning to this clonotype: Its antigen is unidentified.

This receptor was taken from a human donor in good health, serving as a control. Sequenced input: sorted CD4+, CD8+, or CD8+CD57+ T cells (not recorded which) from PBMCs.

CDR3 nucleotides: TGTGCCACCAGCAATGCGGGGGGCGCTTACGAGCAGTACTTC. Translated: CATSNAGGAYEQYF. V usage is TRBV15 and J usage is TRBJ2-7, with 8 bases identical to TRBD2. The CDR3 sequence is 14 residues long. Per the germline V gene, CDR1 is LNHNV and CDR2 is YYDKDF (reference sequence). V lost 4 bases and J lost 4; bases outside the gene matches: 6.